The clone carrying this TCR beta chain has a handful of counts. These data are taken from a study of regulatory T cells in long-lasting Graves disease. Study as a whole: Graves' disease counted as persistent after over 5 years of antithyroid drugs with positive TSH receptor antibodies.

The time point is: persistent/refractory GD, antithyroid drugs over 5 years with positive TRAb. PBMCs provided the RNA from which the TCR library was made. The authors built TCR beta libraries using iRepertoire HTBI primers and Arm-PCR of CDR3 regions. TCRdb processed the multiplex PCR reads anew with MiXCR; each CDR3 protein has one entry. The sample shows 500,000 to 700,000 distinct CDR3 sequences, approximately 31% of them seen only once. Germline CDR1 LGHNA, CDR2 YNFKEQ. The CDR3 is 16 amino acids. Trimming took 0 bases from V and 4 from J; bases not matched to a gene: 3. The genes are TRBV4-2 and TRBJ2-5, with 12 bases fitting TRBD2. Sequenced here: peripheral blood mononuclear cells (PBMCs), sampled when the disease was refractory, from a patient treated with antithyroid drugs. The clonotype originates from a female donor with Graves disease. The CDR3 here is CASSQDLAGGLETQYF. CDR3 coding DNA: TGTGCCAGCAGCCAAGATCTAGCGGGAGGGTTAGAGACCCAGTACTTC.